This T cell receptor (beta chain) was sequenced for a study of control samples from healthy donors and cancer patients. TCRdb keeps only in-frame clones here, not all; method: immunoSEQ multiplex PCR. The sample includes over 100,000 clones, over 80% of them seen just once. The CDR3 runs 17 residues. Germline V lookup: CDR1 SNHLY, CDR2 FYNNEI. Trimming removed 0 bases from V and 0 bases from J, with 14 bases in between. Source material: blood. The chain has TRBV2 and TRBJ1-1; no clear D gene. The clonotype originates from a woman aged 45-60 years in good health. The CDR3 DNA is TGTGCCAGCAGTGAAGCGCTTTTACAGCAGCTGAACACTGAAGCTTTCTTT. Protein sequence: CASSEALLQQLNTEAFF. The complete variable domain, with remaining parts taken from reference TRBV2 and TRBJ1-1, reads EPEVTQTPSHQVTQMGQEVILRCVPISNHLYFYWYRQILGQKVEFLVSFYNNEISEKSEIFDDQFSVERPDGSNFTLKIRSTKLEDSAMYFCASSEALLQQLNTEAFFGQGTRLTVV.